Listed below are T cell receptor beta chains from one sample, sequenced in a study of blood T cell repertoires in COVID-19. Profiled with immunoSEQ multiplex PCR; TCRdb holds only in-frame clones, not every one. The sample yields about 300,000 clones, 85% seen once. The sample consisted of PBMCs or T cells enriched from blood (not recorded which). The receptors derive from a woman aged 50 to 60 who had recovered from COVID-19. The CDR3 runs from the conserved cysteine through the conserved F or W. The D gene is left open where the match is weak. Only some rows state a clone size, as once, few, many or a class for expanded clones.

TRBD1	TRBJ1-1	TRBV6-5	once	TGTGCCAGCAGTTCCTTAGGGACAGGGAACACTGAAGCTTTCTTT	CASSSLGTGNTEAFF
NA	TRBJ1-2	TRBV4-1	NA	TGCGCCAGCAGCCAAGGACAGAGAAACTATGGCTACACCTTC	CASSQGQRNYGYTF
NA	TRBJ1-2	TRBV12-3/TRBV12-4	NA	TGTGCCAGCACCCCATCGGGGGTACGGGGCTACACCTTC	CASTPSGVRGYTF
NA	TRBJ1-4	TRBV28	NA	TGTGCCAGCTCCGGGGAGGTGGCTAATGAAAAACTGTTTTTT	CASSGEVANEKLFF
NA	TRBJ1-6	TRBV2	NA	TGTGCCAGCAGTGAGTTTGCAGACTATTCACCCCTCCACTTT	CASSEFADYSPLHF
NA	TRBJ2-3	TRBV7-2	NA	TGTGCCAGCAGCTTAGGCGGAGATACTAGCACAGATACGCAGTATTTT	CASSLGGDTSTDTQYF
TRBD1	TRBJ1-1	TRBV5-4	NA	TGTGCCAGCAGCAAAGAACAGGGGACCCTTTTAAACACTGAAGCTTTCTTT	CASSKEQGTLLNTEAFF
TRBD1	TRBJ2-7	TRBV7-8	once	TGTGCCAGCAGCTTAGCGAGAGGACAGGGTCCTAGGGAGCAGTACTTC	CASSLARGQGPREQYF
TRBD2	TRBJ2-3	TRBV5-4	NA	TGTGCCAGCAGCCCTGGGCTAGCGGAGACAGATACGCAGTATTTT	CASSPGLAETDTQYF
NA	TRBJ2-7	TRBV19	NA	TGTGCCAGTAGTATAATCGGAGAAGGGGCCTACGAGCAGTACTTC	CASSIIGEGAYEQYF
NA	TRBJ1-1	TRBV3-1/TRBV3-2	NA	TGTGCCAGCAGCCGCGGGGGCAGGGTAGGTGAAGCTTTCTTT	CASSRGGRVGEAFF
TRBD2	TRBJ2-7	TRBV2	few	TGTGCCAGCGGGAGGGCCTACGAGCAGTACTTC	CASGRAYEQYF
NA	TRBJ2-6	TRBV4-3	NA	TGCGCCAGCAGCCCAGACTACCTGAGGATCTCTGGGGCCAACGTCCTGACTTTC	CASSPDYLRISGANVLTF
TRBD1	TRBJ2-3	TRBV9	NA	TGTGCCAGCAGCGTGGCCGGGACAGCGGACAGGCAGTATTTT	CASSVAGTADRQYF
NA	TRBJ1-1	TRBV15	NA	TGTGCCACCAGCACAGGAAACACTGAAGCTTTCTTT	CATSTGNTEAFF
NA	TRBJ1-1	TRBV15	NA	TGTGCCACCAGCAGAGATCCAAGGGAGCGCACTGAAGCTTTCTTT	CATSRDPRERTEAFF
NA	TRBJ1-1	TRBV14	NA	TGTGCCAGCAGCCAATCGGGACACCCGAACACTGAAGCTTTCTTT	CASSQSGHPNTEAFF
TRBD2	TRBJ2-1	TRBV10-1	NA	TGCGCCAGCAGTGAAGTAGCGGGAGGCCCGGAGAATGAGCAGTTCTTC	CASSEVAGGPENEQFF
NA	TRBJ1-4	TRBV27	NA	TGTGCCAGCAGTTTATATGGAGTAACTAATGAAAAACTGTTTTTT	CASSLYGVTNEKLFF
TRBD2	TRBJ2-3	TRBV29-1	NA	TGCAGCGTGCCCCGTGGCGCGCTAGCGGGAGGGCTATCAGATACGCAGTATTTT	CSVPRGALAGGLSDTQYF
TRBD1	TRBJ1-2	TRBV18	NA	TGTGCCAGCTCACCATCCCGGGACAGGGGCCAGGGCTACACCTTC	CASSPSRDRGQGYTF
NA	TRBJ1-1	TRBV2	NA	TGTGCCACGGTGTGGCAGGGGATAATGAACACTGAAGCTTTCTTT	CATVWQGIMNTEAFF
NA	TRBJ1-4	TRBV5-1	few	TGCGCCAGCAGCTTGCCAGACTCGAGTAATGAAAAACTGTTTTTT	CASSLPDSSNEKLFF
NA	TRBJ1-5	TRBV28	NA	TGTGCCAGCAGGGGGGGGAACGGCAATCAGCCCCAGCATTTT	CASRGGNGNQPQHF
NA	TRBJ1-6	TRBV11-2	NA	TGTGCCAGCAGCCTACCCCCACTAAGGTCCTATAATTCACCCCTCCACTTT	CASSLPPLRSYNSPLHF
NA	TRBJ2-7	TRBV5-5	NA	TGTGCCAGCTTAAGGGGCCTCTCCTACGAGCAGTACTTC	CASLRGLSYEQYF
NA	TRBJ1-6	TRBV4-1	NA	TGCGCCAGCAGCGACCACAGGCTCACTGATACTTCACCCCTCCACTTT	CASSDHRLTDTSPLHF
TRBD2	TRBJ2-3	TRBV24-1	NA	TGTGCCACCAGTGATGGTGGGAGGGCCGGCACAGATACGCAGTATTTT	CATSDGGRAGTDTQYF
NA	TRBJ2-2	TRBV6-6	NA	TGTGCCAGCAGTCTCCCTACCGGGGAGCTGTTTTTT	CASSLPTGELFF
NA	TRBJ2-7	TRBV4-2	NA	TGTGCCAGCAGCCAGACCCGAAGTGCGGAATGGGAGCAGTACTTC	CASSQTRSAEWEQYF
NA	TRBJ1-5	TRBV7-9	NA	TGTGCCAGCAGCTTAGGCAGGGATCAGCCCCAGCATTTT	CASSLGRDQPQHF
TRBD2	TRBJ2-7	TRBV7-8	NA	TGTGCCAGCAGCCCGCGTACGATGACTAGCGGGGTTCTATACGAGCAGTACTTC	CASSPRTMTSGVLYEQYF
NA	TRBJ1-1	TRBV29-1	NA	TGCAGCGTGTTCGGGAGAAGTCTGAACACTGAAGCTTTCTTT	CSVFGRSLNTEAFF
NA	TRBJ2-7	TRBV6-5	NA	TGTGCCAGCAGTTACAAGTCAAGTAGCACGACCTACGAGCAGTACTTC	CASSYKSSSTTYEQYF
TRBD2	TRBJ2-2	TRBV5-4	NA	TGTGCCAGCAGCTCTGGACTAGTGAGGGACACCGGGGAGCTGTTTTTT	CASSSGLVRDTGELFF
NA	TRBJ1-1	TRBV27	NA	TGTGCCAGCAGTTTAACCGGAGCGAACACTGAAGCTTTCTTT	CASSLTGANTEAFF
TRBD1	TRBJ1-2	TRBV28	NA	TGTGCCAGCAGTTTTGGACAGGGCCGGACTTATTTTAACTATGGCTACACCTTC	CASSFGQGRTYFNYGYTF
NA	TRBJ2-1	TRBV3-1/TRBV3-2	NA	TGTGCCAGCAGCCAAGCCGCGCCCTACAATGAGCAGTTCTTC	CASSQAAPYNEQFF
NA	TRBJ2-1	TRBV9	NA	TGTGCCAGCAGCGAGACGACAGGGGTGAGCGGGACTAGCTATGAGCAGTTCTTC	CASSETTGVSGTSYEQFF
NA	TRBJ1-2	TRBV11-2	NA	TGTGCCAGCAGCTTAGACACCTACCCTAACTATGGCTACACCTTC	CASSLDTYPNYGYTF
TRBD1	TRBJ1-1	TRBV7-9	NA	TGTGCCAGCAGCTCCAACCGACAGGGGACCGACACTGAAGCTTTCTTT	CASSSNRQGTDTEAFF